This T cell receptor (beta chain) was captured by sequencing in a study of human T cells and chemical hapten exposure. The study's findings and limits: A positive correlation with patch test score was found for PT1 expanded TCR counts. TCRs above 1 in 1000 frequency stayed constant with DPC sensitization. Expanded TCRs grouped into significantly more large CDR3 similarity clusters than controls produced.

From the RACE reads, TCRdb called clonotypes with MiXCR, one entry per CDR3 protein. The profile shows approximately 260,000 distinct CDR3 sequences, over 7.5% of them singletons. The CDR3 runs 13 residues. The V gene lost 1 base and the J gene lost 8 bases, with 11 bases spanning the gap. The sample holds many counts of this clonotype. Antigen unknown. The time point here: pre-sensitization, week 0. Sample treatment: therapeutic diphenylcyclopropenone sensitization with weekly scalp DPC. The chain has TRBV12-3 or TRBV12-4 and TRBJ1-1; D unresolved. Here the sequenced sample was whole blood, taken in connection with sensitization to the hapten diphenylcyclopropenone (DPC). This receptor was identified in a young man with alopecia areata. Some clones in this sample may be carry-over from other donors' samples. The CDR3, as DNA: TGTGCCAGCAGTTTAGAGGTATGGGAAGAAGCTTTCTTT. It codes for CASSLEVWEEAFF.